This TCR beta chain appears in the sequencing data of a study of T cells in Graves' hyperthyroidism and ophthalmopathy. There were TCR beta CDR3 regions amplified from RNA transcripts. The HTBI primer set drove a first-round RT-PCR of the TCR CDR3. Using its own MiXCR run on the multiplex PCR reads, TCRdb lists one record per CDR3 protein. The sample shows around 34,000 distinct CDR3 sequences, around 53% of them seen only once. Cells are PBMCs isolated from roughly 10 ml of fresh blood. CDR3 size: 10 residues. Germline V gene data show CDR1 as SEHNR and CDR2 as FQNEAQ (reference sequence). The sample consisted of blood. This chain joins TRBV7-9 and TRBJ1-6; no firm D call. The clonotype comes from a woman in her 40s with Graves' ophthalmopathy. The CDR3 reads CSSLNSPLHF. The CDR3 bases are TGTAGCAGCTTGAACTCACCCCTCCACTTT.